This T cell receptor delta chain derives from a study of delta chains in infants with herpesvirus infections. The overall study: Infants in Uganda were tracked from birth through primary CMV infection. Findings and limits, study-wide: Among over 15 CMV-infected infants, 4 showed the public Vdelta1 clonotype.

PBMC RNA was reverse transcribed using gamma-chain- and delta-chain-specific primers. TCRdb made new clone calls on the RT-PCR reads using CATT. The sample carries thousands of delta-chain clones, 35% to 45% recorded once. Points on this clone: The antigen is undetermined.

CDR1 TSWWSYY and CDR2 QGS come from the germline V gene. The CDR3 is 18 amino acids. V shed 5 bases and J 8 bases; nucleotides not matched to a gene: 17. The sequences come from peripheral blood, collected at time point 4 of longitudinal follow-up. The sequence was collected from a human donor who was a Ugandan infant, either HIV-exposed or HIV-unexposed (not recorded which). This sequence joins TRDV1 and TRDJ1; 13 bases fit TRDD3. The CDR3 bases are TGTGCTCTTGGGAACCCCGAGCCCCTACTGGGGGATACGTGGAAACTCATCTTT. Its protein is CALGNPEPLLGDTWKLIF.